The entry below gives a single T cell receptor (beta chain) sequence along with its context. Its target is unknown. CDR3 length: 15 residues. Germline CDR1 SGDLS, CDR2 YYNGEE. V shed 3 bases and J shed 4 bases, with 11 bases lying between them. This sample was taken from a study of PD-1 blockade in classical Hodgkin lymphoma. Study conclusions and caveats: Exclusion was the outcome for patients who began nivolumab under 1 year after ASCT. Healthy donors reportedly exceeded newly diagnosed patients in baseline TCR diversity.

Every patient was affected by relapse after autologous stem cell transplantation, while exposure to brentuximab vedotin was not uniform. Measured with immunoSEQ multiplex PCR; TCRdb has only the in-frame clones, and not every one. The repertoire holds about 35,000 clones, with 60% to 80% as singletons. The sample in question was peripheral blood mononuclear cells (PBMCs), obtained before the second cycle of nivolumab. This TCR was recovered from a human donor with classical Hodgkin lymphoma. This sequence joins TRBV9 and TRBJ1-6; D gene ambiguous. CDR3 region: CASSASGTYNSPLHF. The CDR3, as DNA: TGTGCCAGCAGCGCGTCCGGCACTTATAATTCACCCCTCCACTTT.